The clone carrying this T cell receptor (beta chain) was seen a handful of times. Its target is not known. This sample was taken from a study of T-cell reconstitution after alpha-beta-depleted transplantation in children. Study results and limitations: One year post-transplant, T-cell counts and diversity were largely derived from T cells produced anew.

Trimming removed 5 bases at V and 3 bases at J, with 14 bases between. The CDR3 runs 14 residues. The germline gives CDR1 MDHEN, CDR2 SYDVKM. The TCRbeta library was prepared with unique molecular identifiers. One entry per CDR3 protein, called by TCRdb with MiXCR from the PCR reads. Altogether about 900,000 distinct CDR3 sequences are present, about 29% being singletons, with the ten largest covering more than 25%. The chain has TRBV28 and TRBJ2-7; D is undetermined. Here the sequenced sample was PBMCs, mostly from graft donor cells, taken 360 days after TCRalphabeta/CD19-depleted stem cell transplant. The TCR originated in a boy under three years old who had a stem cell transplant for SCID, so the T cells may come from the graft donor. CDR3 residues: CASSLPAWNYEQYF. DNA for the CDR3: TGTGCCAGCAGTCTTCCCGCCTGGAACTACGAGCAGTACTTC.